This T cell receptor (beta chain) is drawn from a study of CD8+CD57+ T cells in acquired aplastic anemia. In the study overall: DNA from sorted CD4+ and CD8+ cells averaged approximately 3.2 ug. Researchers reported that healthy donors averaged about 9.8 million reads for CD4+ cells.

Study results and caveats: Patients shared 25 to 35 CD8+ CDR3 sequences with controls. Between patients and controls, CD8+ Simpson's diversity did not vary significantly.

The study profiled TCR beta VDJ and CDR3 using genomic DNA as template. TCRdb analysed the reads with MiXCR anew, one entry per CDR3 protein. The table has some 140,000 distinct CDR3 sequences, around 41% seen once. This clonotype was counted many times. Its antigen is unidentified. Given a much more abundant clone one base away, this may be a read error. Trimming pared 6 bases from V and 4 bases from J, leaving 19 bases between. The germline gives CDR1 ENHRY, CDR2 SYGVKD. This CDR3 comprises 15 residues. The TCR sequence derives from a human donor in good health, serving as a control. The rearrangement joins TRBV10-3 to TRBJ2-7; D gene unclear. Material: sorted CD4+, CD8+, or CD8+CD57+ T cells (not recorded which) from PBMCs. The CDR3 nucleotides read TGTGCCATCAGCTTCGCTAAGTTGAGTGGTTACGAGCAGTACTTC. Protein product: CAISFAKLSGYEQYF.